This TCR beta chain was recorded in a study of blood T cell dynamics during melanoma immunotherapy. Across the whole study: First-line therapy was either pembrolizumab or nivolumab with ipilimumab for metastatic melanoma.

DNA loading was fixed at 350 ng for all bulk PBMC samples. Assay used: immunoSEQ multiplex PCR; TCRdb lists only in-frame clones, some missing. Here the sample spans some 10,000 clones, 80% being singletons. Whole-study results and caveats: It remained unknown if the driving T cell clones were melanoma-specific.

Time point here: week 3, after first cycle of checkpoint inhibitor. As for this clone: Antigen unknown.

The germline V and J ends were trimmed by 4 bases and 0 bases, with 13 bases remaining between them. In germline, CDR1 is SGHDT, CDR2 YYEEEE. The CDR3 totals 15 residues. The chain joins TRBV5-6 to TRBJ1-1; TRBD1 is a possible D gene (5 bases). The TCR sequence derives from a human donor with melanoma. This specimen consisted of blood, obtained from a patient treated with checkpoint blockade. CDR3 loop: CASSPWGSMNTEAFF. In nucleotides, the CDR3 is TGTGCCAGCAGCCCCTGGGGGAGCATGAACACTGAAGCTTTCTTT.